This T cell receptor beta chain was recorded in a study of CD8+ T cells in alopecia areata. General study results and limits: Lesional scalp exceeded normal scalp in clonality, especially in alopecia totalis/universalis. Sequences from scalp samples also cover resident alphabeta T cells of normal skin. TCR sharing across patients was less clear than in mice, possibly HLA-related.

PBMCs, the starting material, were the source of sorted CD4+ and CD8+ T cells. After isolation, RNA underwent reverse transcription to generate cDNA as the sequencing template. Generated by immunoSEQ multiplex PCR, the TCRdb table keeps only in-frame clones and is missing some. The top ten clones hold roughly 5.3% of a sample with around 190,000 clones, around three fifths of them seen once. This clone occurred a few times. Antigen specificity is unknown. The sample comprised CD8+ T cells sorted from blood. The TCR sequence derives from a human donor in good health.

The CDR3 reads CASSQVGGLAAQETQYF. The CDR3 nucleotides read TGCGCCAGCAGCCAAGTGGGGGGGCTAGCGGCGCAAGAGACCCAGTACTTC. This rearrangement joins TRBV4-1 to TRBJ2-5, with D perhaps TRBD2 (7 bases). The CDR3 is made up of 17 amino acids. Per germline, CDR1 MGHRA and CDR2 YSYEKL. Trimming took off 1 base at V and 2 bases at J, with 17 bases between the two ends.